This is a list of T cell receptor beta chains from one sample in a study of early T cells in non-severe SARS-CoV-2 infection. TCRdb reanalysed the 5' RACE reads using MiXCR and keeps one entry per CDR3 protein. The data contain roughly 30,000 distinct CDR3 sequences, 6% of them seen just once; the ten biggest clones take up 30% to 35%. Sequenced material: whole blood, taken at baseline. Receptors were obtained from an adult who was a healthcare worker with PCR-confirmed SARS-CoV-2 infection or an uninfected control (not recorded which). CDR3s include the opening cysteine and the closing phenylalanine or tryptophan. A D gene is named only where the DNA matches it firmly. Size is stated for part of the rows, as once, few or many counts, or as a class when the clone is expanded.

length: 13
J: TRBJ1-1
size: many
D: .
V: TRBV2
DNA: TGTGCCAGCAGTCGGCAGGGGAACACTGAAGCTTTCTTT
CDR3: CASSRQGNTEAFF

length: 14
J: TRBJ2-1
size: .
D: .
V: TRBV5-1
DNA: TGCGCCAGCAGCTTGGCCTCGCCCGGGAATGAGCAGTTCTTC
CDR3: CASSLASPGNEQFF

length: 15
J: TRBJ2-5
size: many
D: TRBD1
V: TRBV18
DNA: TGTGCCAGCTCACCGTACCGGACAGGGGAGGAGACCCAGTACTTC
CDR3: CASSPYRTGEETQYF

length: 15
J: TRBJ2-5
size: many
D: TRBD1
V: TRBV19
DNA: TGTGCCAGTAGTGCCGGGACAGGGAATGGAGAGACCCAGTACTTC
CDR3: CASSAGTGNGETQYF

length: 12
J: TRBJ2-7
size: many
D: .
V: TRBV5-4
DNA: TGTGCCAGCAGCGAGGACGGCTACGAGCAGTACTTC
CDR3: CASSEDGYEQYF

length: 15
J: TRBJ2-2
size: many
D: .
V: TRBV6-6
DNA: TGTGCCAGCAGTTATGGGGGGGCTGGGACCGGGGAGCTGTTTTTT
CDR3: CASSYGGAGTGELFF

length: 14
J: TRBJ2-1
size: many
D: .
V: TRBV7-3
DNA: TGTGCCAGCAGCTTTGCACAGGGCGGCGATGAGCAGTTCTTC
CDR3: CASSFAQGGDEQFF

length: 13
J: TRBJ2-5
size: .
D: .
V: TRBV15
DNA: TGTGCCACCAGATTACAGGGTGGAGAGACCCAGTACTTC
CDR3: CATRLQGGETQYF

length: 15
J: TRBJ2-6
size: many
D: .
V: TRBV10-2
DNA: TGCGCCAGCAGTCCACTAGGCTCTGGGGCCAACGTCCTGACTTTC
CDR3: CASSPLGSGANVLTF

length: 12
J: TRBJ2-7
size: many
D: .
V: TRBV12-5
DNA: TGTGCTAGTGCCTGGGGGCCCTACGAGCAGTACTTC
CDR3: CASAWGPYEQYF

length: 16
J: TRBJ2-2
size: many
D: .
V: TRBV20-1
DNA: TGCAGTGCGACAGACACAGGGCGCTCGAACACCGGGGAGCTGTTTTTT
CDR3: CSATDTGRSNTGELFF

length: 15
J: TRBJ2-3
size: many
D: .
V: TRBV5-4
DNA: TGTGCCAGCAGCTTGGGTAATTTCGGACGAGATACGCAGTATTTT
CDR3: CASSLGNFGRDTQYF

length: 14
J: TRBJ1-5
size: many
D: .
V: TRBV6-6
DNA: TGTGCCAGCAGTTACAACGGGGGGCGTCAGCCCCAGCATTTT
CDR3: CASSYNGGRQPQHF

length: 13
J: TRBJ2-4
size: many
D: .
V: TRBV14
DNA: TGTGCCAGCAGCCAAGAGGGCCTAAGCATTCAGTACTTC
CDR3: CASSQEGLSIQYF

length: 12
J: TRBJ2-7
size: .
D: TRBD2
V: TRBV7-9
DNA: TGTGCCAGCAGCCCCGGGGGGGACGAGCAGTACTTC
CDR3: CASSPGGDEQYF

length: 14
J: TRBJ2-2
size: many
D: .
V: TRBV7-9
DNA: TGTGCCAGCACCATCAAACCCGGGGCCGGGGAGCTGTTTTTT
CDR3: CASTIKPGAGELFF

length: 19
J: TRBJ2-7
size: .
D: TRBD2
V: TRBV4-3
DNA: TGCGCCAGCAGCCAAGAATCAGGTAGCGGGGGGGCCTCATCCTACGAGCAGTACTTC
CDR3: CASSQESGSGGASSYEQYF

length: 13
J: TRBJ1-5
size: many
D: .
V: TRBV19
DNA: TGTGCCAGTAGTCCAGGCCCGGGACAGCCCCAGCATTTT
CDR3: CASSPGPGQPQHF

length: 14
J: TRBJ1-2
size: many
D: .
V: TRBV5-1
DNA: TGCGCCAGCAGCTTGAACCGAAATAACTATGGCTACACCTTC
CDR3: CASSLNRNNYGYTF

length: 14
J: TRBJ2-7
size: many
D: .
V: TRBV6-1
DNA: TGTGCCAGCGTCAGGACAACATCATCCTACGAGCAGTACTTC
CDR3: CASVRTTSSYEQYF

length: 15
J: TRBJ2-1
size: many
D: TRBD2
V: TRBV20-1
DNA: TGCAGTGCTACCCCGACTAGCGGGGTCTACAATGAGCAGTTCTTC
CDR3: CSATPTSGVYNEQFF

length: 16
J: TRBJ1-1
size: many
D: .
V: TRBV4-1
DNA: TGCGCCAGCAGCCAGAATCGGGGCAGGACGAACACTGAAGCTTTCTTT
CDR3: CASSQNRGRTNTEAFF

length: 14
J: TRBJ2-2
size: many
D: .
V: TRBV14
DNA: TGTGCCAGCAGCCAAGGGGCGGGAACCGGGGAGCTGTTTTTT
CDR3: CASSQGAGTGELFF

length: 14
J: TRBJ2-3
size: many
D: .
V: TRBV18
DNA: TGTGCCAGCTCACCTAAACAACCTCCAGATACGCAGTTTTTT
CDR3: CASSPKQPPDTQFF

length: 13
J: TRBJ2-3
size: .
D: TRBD1
V: TRBV28
DNA: TGTGCCAGCAGTATCGACAGGGCAGATACGCAGTATTTT
CDR3: CASSIDRADTQYF

length: 15
J: TRBJ2-1
size: few
D: TRBD2
V: TRBV20-1
DNA: TGCAGTGCTAGAGGACTAGCGGCAGGTTACAATGAGCAGTTCTTC
CDR3: CSARGLAAGYNEQFF

length: 14
J: TRBJ2-3
size: many
D: .
V: TRBV7-2
DNA: TGTGCCAGCAGCTTCCTGGGGGTCACAGATACGCAGTATTTT
CDR3: CASSFLGVTDTQYF

length: 18
J: TRBJ1-2
size: few
D: TRBD1
V: TRBV4-2
DNA: TGTGCCAGCAGCCAAGATTACCAGGGGGCCGGAGGGAACTATGGCTACACCTTC
CDR3: CASSQDYQGAGGNYGYTF

length: 14
J: TRBJ1-5
size: many
D: TRBD1
V: TRBV27
DNA: TGTGCCAGCAGCCAGACAGGGAATAGGGAGCCCCAGCATTTT
CDR3: CASSQTGNREPQHF

length: 12
J: TRBJ1-4
size: many
D: .
V: TRBV21-1
DNA: TGTGCCAGCAGGGGGGAGGATGAAAAACTGTTTTTT
CDR3: CASRGEDEKLFF

length: 14
J: TRBJ2-5
size: many
D: .
V: TRBV27
DNA: TGTGCCAGCAGTCTATCTAGGAGGGAAGAGACCCAGTACTTC
CDR3: CASSLSRREETQYF

length: 16
J: TRBJ2-1
size: many
D: TRBD2
V: TRBV28
DNA: TGTGCCAGCAGTTTGTCCGGGACTAGCGGCCACAATGAGCAGTTCTTC
CDR3: CASSLSGTSGHNEQFF

length: 14
J: TRBJ2-7
size: .
D: TRBD2
V: TRBV19
DNA: TGTGCCAGCAGGACTAGCGGTGACGCCTACGAGCAGTACTTC
CDR3: CASRTSGDAYEQYF

length: 14
J: TRBJ2-7
size: many
D: .
V: TRBV18
DNA: TGTGCCAGCTCACCACCGGGCCTATCCTACGAGCAGTACTTC
CDR3: CASSPPGLSYEQYF

length: 15
J: TRBJ1-5
size: .
D: .
V: TRBV7-2
DNA: TGTGCCAGCAGCTTAGACCGTCAGACTGGGCAGCCCCAGCATTTT
CDR3: CASSLDRQTGQPQHF

length: 13
J: TRBJ1-5
size: few
D: .
V: TRBV12-3/TRBV12-4
DNA: TGTGCCAGCAGTTGGGGAGGGGATCAGCCCCAGCATTTT
CDR3: CASSWGGDQPQHF

length: 14
J: TRBJ1-5
size: few
D: .
V: TRBV5-1
DNA: TGCGCCAGCAGGTTTCAGCCCTCGTCTCAGCCCCAGCATTTT
CDR3: CASRFQPSSQPQHF